These 30 T cell receptor beta chains came from one sample sequenced in a study of graft-versus-host responses after intestinal transplantation. No antigens are known for them. Some clones are missing from TCRdb's copy, which holds only in-frame ones; the method was immunoSEQ multiplex PCR. Of approximately 88,000 clones detected, roughly 88% appear once; the ten largest clones hold 0.11%. The sequenced sample was unstimulated CD4+ T cells sorted from spleen or lymph node cells, obtained before intestinal transplant. Every receptor here comes from a human donor who received an intestinal transplant.

J is TRBJ1-6 and V is TRBV7-9; TRBD1 aligns across 9 bases. This CDR3 contains 15 residues. After removal of 1 base from V and 7 bases from J, the junction contained 2 bases not matched to a gene. Germline CDR1 and CDR2: SEHNR and FQNEAQ (reference sequence). CDR3 in amino acids: CASSLGDRDNSPLHF. The CDR3 nucleotides are TGTGCCAGCAGCTTAGGGGACAGGGACAATTCACCCCTCCACTTT.

The chain recombines TRBV5-1 with TRBJ2-7; 9 bases line up with TRBD2. Germline V lookup: CDR1 SGHRS, CDR2 YFSETQ. This CDR3 has 16 residues. After removal of 3 bases from V and 6 bases from J, the junction contained 13 bases not matched to a gene. The CDR3 spells CASSSGASGVPSEQYF. In DNA form, the CDR3 reads TGCGCCAGCAGCTCCGGGGCTAGCGGGGTTCCCTCCGAGCAGTACTTC.

CDR3 sequence: CASRPGEGRNSPLHF. CDR3 sequence (DNA): TGTGCCAGCAGGCCAGGGGAGGGTCGGAATTCACCCCTCCACTTT. This sequence joins TRBV6-1 and TRBJ1-6, with D perhaps matching TRBD1 (6 bases). Trimming pared 6 bases from V and 7 bases from J, leaving 16 bases between. The CDR3 sequence is 15 residues long. Germline values: CDR1 MNHNS, CDR2 SASEGT.

This chain connects TRBV11-3 to TRBJ2-7, with D tentatively TRBD1 (6 bases). V lost 5 bases and J 0 bases, leaving 23 bases between the germline ends. Per the germline V gene, CDR1 is SGHNT and CDR2 is YENEEA. The CDR3 runs 18 residues. CDR3 loop: CASSDRGGRLPPSYEQYF. The CDR3 region has the DNA TGTGCCAGCAGCGACCGAGGGGGTCGGCTACCTCCCTCCTACGAGCAGTACTTC.

The chain couples TRBV4-1 to TRBJ1-2; D remains unclear. CDR3 length equals 16 residues. The germline CDR1 and CDR2 sequences are MGHRA and YSYEKL. The V end was cut by 4 bases, the J end by 4 bases, with 19 bases between. Written as DNA, the CDR3 is TGCGCCAGCAGCCCAGATCTGGCCTCAGATCTCTATGGCTACACCTTC. Amino acids: CASSPDLASDLYGYTF.

This clone was observed once. The chain employs TRBV6-1 and TRBJ1-6, with D unclear. This CDR3 contains 15 residues. Germline CDR1 reads MNHNS; CDR2 reads SASEGT. V was trimmed by 2 bases and J by 7 bases, leaving 12 bases between them. The CDR3 protein is CASSELGRQNSPLHF. CDR3 bases: TGTGCCAGCAGTGAATTGGGCCGGCAAAATTCACCCCTCCACTTT.

This sequence joins TRBV4-1 and TRBJ2-3, with TRBD2 identical over 8 bases. Germline V gene lookup returns CDR1 MGHRA and CDR2 YSYEKL. V dropped 6 bases and J dropped 6; count of bases not matched to a gene: 11. The CDR3 loop spans 15 amino acids. DNA of the CDR3: TGCGCCAGCAGTAGGGCACCGGGACTAGAGGATACGCAGTATTTT. This encodes CASSRAPGLEDTQYF.

The CDR3 loop reads CSVEGGGGGEKLFF. CDR3 nucleotides: TGCAGCGTTGAAGGTGGGGGGGGAGGTGAAAAACTGTTTTTT. V usage is TRBV29-1 and J usage is TRBJ1-4, with D possibly TRBD1 on 5 matching bases. CDR3 size: 14 residues. From germline, CDR1 is SQVTM and CDR2 ANQGSEA. V was pared by 1 base and J by 7 bases, with 13 bases between.

The genes are TRBV2 and TRBJ1-2; D gene ambiguous. The germline CDR1 and CDR2 sequences are SNHLY and FYNNEI. The V gene lost 1 base and the J gene lost 8 bases, with 11 bases spanning the gap. The CDR3 consists of 13 residues. CDR3 DNA: TGTGCCAGCAGTGAAGGGTCGGTATTGGGCTACACCTTC. Translated: CASSEGSVLGYTF.

The chain joins TRBV9 to TRBJ2-1, with 10 bases lining up with TRBD2. The germline CDR1 and CDR2 sequences are SGDLS and YYNGEE. V shed 0 bases, J shed 6 bases, and the junction held 3 bases outside the gene matches. The CDR3 is 15 residues long. This CDR3 reads CASSVGLAGVNEQFF. CDR3 nucleotide sequence: TGTGCCAGCAGCGTAGGCCTAGCGGGGGTCAATGAGCAGTTCTTC.

Here the CDR3 reads CASSRNPGQGRLGYGYTF. In DNA form, the CDR3 reads TGTGCCAGCTCACGGAACCCGGGACAGGGACGATTGGGCTATGGCTACACCTTC. This chain uses TRBV18 with TRBJ1-2, with 9 bases identical to TRBD1. Germline V lookup: CDR1 KGHSH, CDR2 LQKENI. This CDR3 is 18 amino acids long. The V segment lost 4 bases and the J segment 4 bases; nucleotides outside the gene matches: 16.

The rearrangement uses TRBV7-8 and TRBJ1-2, with 12 bases that match TRBD1. With V trimmed by 5 bases and J by 10 bases, 8 bases remained unmatched. Looked up from germline, CDR1 is SGHVS and CDR2 is FQNEAQ. CDR3 size: 14 residues. CDR3 DNA: TGTGCCAGCAGCCAGGCGGGACAGGGGGCCGACTACACCTTC. It translates to CASSQAGQGADYTF.

The sample holds one count of this clone. This chain links TRBV4-1 with TRBJ2-7, with TRBD1 as a possible D gene (7 bases). V shed 4 bases and J shed 3 bases, with 13 bases lying between them. Germline CDR1 reads MGHRA; CDR2 reads YSYEKL. The CDR3 loop spans 14 amino acids. The chain's CDR3 is CASSLGGGSYEQYF. CDR3 nucleotides: TGCGCCAGCAGCCTTGGAGGGGGCAGCTACGAGCAGTACTTC.

This rearrangement joins TRBV10-1 to TRBJ2-3; TRBD2 matches 7 bases. The CDR3 length is 15 residues. CDR1 WNHNN and CDR2 SYGVQD come from the germline V gene (reference sequence). V gave up 0 bases and J gave up 0 bases; unmatched junction bases: 0. The CDR3 reads CASSESGRSTDTQYF. DNA for the CDR3: TGCGCCAGCAGTGAGTCCGGGAGGAGCACAGATACGCAGTATTTT.

The chain carries TRBV19 and TRBJ1-6, with 8 bases that match TRBD1. CDR1 is LNHDA, CDR2 SQIVND, per germline (reference sequence). The CDR3 sequence is 18 residues long. V was pared by 4 bases and J by 1 base, with 9 bases of the junction left unmatched. The chain's CDR3 is CASSTKGQGGSYNSPLHF. The CDR3, as DNA: TGTGCCAGTAGTACTAAAGGACAGGGAGGGTCCTATAATTCACCCCTCCACTTT. Complete variable domain (other parts from reference TRBV19 and TRBJ1-6): DGGITQSPKYLFRKEGQNVTLSCEQNLNHDAMYWYRQDPGQGLRLIYYSQIVNDFQKGDIAEGYSVSREKKESFPLTVTSAQKNPTAFYLCASSTKGQGGSYNSPLHFGNGTRLTVT.

The gene calls are TRBV5-4 and TRBJ2-1; no definite D call. Per germline, CDR1 SGHNT and CDR2 YYREEE (reference sequence). The ends were cut back, 0 bases at V and 5 bases at J, with 9 bases in the middle. The CDR3 covers 14 residues. The CDR3 region is CASSLESIDNEQFF. Written as DNA, the CDR3 is TGTGCCAGCAGCTTGGAGAGCATTGACAATGAGCAGTTCTTC.

The rearrangement joins TRBV7-9 to TRBJ1-2; 7 bases fit TRBD1. Trimming cost V 5 bases and J 4 bases; bases outside gene matches: 10. CDR1 and CDR2 from the germline V gene are SEHNR and FQNEAQ (reference sequence). The CDR3 length is 15 residues. The CDR3 sequence: CASSEGQGEIYGYTF. CDR3 nucleotide sequence: TGTGCCAGCAGCGAGGGGCAGGGGGAGATCTATGGCTACACCTTC.

V usage is TRBV7-9 and J usage is TRBJ2-3, with a weak D call TRBD2 (5 bases). The V gene lost 7 bases and the J gene lost 2 bases, with 19 bases spanning the gap. CDR3 length equals 16 residues. CDR1 SEHNR and CDR2 FQNEAQ come from the germline V gene (reference sequence). The DNA of the CDR3 is TGTGCCAGCACCTCAAAACCGGGATCACTCACAGATACGCAGTATTTT. Translated, it gives CASTSKPGSLTDTQYF. Full variable domain (remainder filled in from reference TRBV7-9 and TRBJ2-3): DTGVSQNPRHKITKRGQNVTFRCDPISEHNRLYWYRQTLGQGPEFLTYFQNEAQLEKSRLLSDRFSAERPKGSFSTLEIQRTEQGDSAMYLCASTSKPGSLTDTQYFGPGTRLTVL.

This chain joins TRBV18 and TRBJ2-7; 9 bases are a match to TRBD1. Trimming removed 2 bases from V and 4 bases from J; junction bases left unmatched: 3. The length of the CDR3 is 14 residues. The germline V gene has CDR1 KGHSH and CDR2 LQKENI. DNA for the CDR3: TGTGCCAGCTCACCAGGGGACAGGGCTTACGAGCAGTACTTC. The encoded protein is CASSPGDRAYEQYF.

This clone was seen just once. V and J are TRBV29-1 and TRBJ1-2; tentative D call: TRBD1 (6 bases). The CDR3 extends over 14 amino acids. From germline, CDR1 is SQVTM and CDR2 ANQGSEA. V was pared by 6 bases and J by 4 bases, with 18 bases between. Here the CDR3 DNA reads TGCAGCGTGGGGGGGGCAGGGCACCTCTATGGCTACACCTTC. Translating it yields CSVGGAGHLYGYTF.

This clone was seen a single time. J is TRBJ2-7 and V is TRBV6-5, with a tentative D call TRBD2 (6 bases). Germline CDR1 is MNHEY and CDR2 is SVGAGI. The CDR3 is 13 amino acids. The V end was cut by 10 bases, the J end by 4 bases, with 17 bases between. The CDR3 spells CATTSEGFYEQYF. The CDR3 nucleotides read TGTGCCACCACGTCGGAGGGATTTTACGAGCAGTACTTC.

This clone was picked up one time. The rearrangement links TRBV16 to TRBJ1-1; D gene unclear. Trimming stripped 3 bases from V and 4 bases from J, with 12 bases between. CDR1 is KGHSY and CDR2 is FQNENV in the germline V gene. The CDR3 totals 14 residues. The CDR3 here is CASSQPTQVTEAFF. As DNA, the CDR3 is TGTGCCAGCAGCCAGCCGACACAAGTCACTGAAGCTTTCTTT. Looking up the rest from reference TRBV16 and TRBJ1-1 gives the full variable domain: GEEVAQTPKHLVRGEGQKAKLYCAPIKGHSYVFWYQQVLKNEFKFLISFQNENVFDETGMPKERFSAKCLPNSPCSLEIQATKLEDSAVYFCASSQPTQVTEAFFGQGTRLTVV.

V is TRBV6-5 and J is TRBJ1-6, with D perhaps TRBD1 (5 bases). Germline CDR1 is MNHEY and CDR2 is SVGAGI. Trimming pared 0 bases from V and 6 bases from J, leaving 9 bases between. The CDR3 extends over 15 amino acids. The CDR3 bases are TGTGCCAGCAGTTACTCGCAGGGCCCTAATTCACCCCTCCACTTT. It specifies CASSYSQGPNSPLHF.

J is TRBJ2-1 and V is TRBV5-1; TRBD2 matches at 7 bases. CDR3 length equals 14 residues. Losses at the gene ends were 4 bases for V and 9 bases for J; bases not matched to a gene: 10. Germline V gives CDR1 SGHRS, CDR2 YFSETQ. This CDR3 reads CASSPPAGVGEQFF. The DNA for the CDR3 is TGCGCCAGCAGCCCCCCCGCGGGGGTGGGTGAGCAGTTCTTC.

This clone was seen a single time. This chain uses TRBV20-1 with TRBJ1-3; 8 bases fit TRBD1. The CDR3 has 11 amino acids. CDR1 and CDR2 (germline): DFQATT, SNEGSKA (reference sequence). Trimming removed 3 bases from V and 8 bases from J; junction bases left unmatched: 0. CDR3 DNA sequence: TGCAGTGCTAGGGACAGGGACACCATATATTTT. This encodes CSARDRDTIYF.

The chain recombines TRBV11-2 with TRBJ1-2; TRBD1 agrees at 7 bases. The germline V gene has CDR1 SGHAT and CDR2 FQNNGV. The CDR3 runs 15 residues. V gave up 0 bases and J gave up 8 bases; unmatched junction bases: 9. In DNA form, the CDR3 reads TGTGCCAGCAGCTTAGATCAAGAGGGGGCCATGGGCTACACCTTC. It specifies CASSLDQEGAMGYTF.

V usage is TRBV18 and J usage is TRBJ1-4; no clear D gene. CDR3 length: 13 amino acids. The V gene lost 8 bases and the J gene lost 3 bases, with 10 bases spanning the gap. Per germline, CDR1 KGHSH and CDR2 LQKENI. CDR3 in amino acids: CASNRGANEKLFF. DNA for the CDR3: TGTGCCAGCAACCGCGGCGCTAATGAAAAACTGTTTTTT.

This chain joins TRBV13 and TRBJ2-7, with 8 bases lining up with TRBD1. CDR1 is PRHDT, CDR2 FYEKMQ, per germline (reference sequence). Trimming cost V 4 bases and J 3 bases; bases outside gene matches: 20. The CDR3 spans 19 residues. The CDR3 bases are TGTGCCAGCAGCTCAGGGGGCCCCCAGGACAGGGTGGATATCTACGAGCAGTACTTC. It translates to CASSSGGPQDRVDIYEQYF.

This chain joins TRBV6-6 and TRBJ1-3, with D possibly being TRBD1 (5 bases). Trimming shortened V by 4 bases and J by 2 bases, and 15 bases separated the two germline ends. CDR3 length: 16 residues. CDR1 is MNHNY and CDR2 is SVGAGI in the germline V gene (reference sequence). CDR3: CASSSEQDYTGNTIYF. The CDR3 nucleotides are TGTGCCAGCAGTTCGGAACAGGACTATACTGGAAACACCATATATTTT.

The chain combines TRBV28 with TRBJ2-3; 10 nucleotides line up with TRBD2. The V and J ends lost 6 bases and 6 bases, in that order; junction bases with no gene match: 6. Germline V lookup: CDR1 MDHEN, CDR2 SYDVKM. CDR3 length: 14 amino acids. The CDR3 protein is CASSSGGALDTQYF. For the CDR3, the DNA is TGTGCCAGCAGCAGCGGGGGGGCCTTGGATACGCAGTATTTT.